This entry is about one T cell receptor beta chain. The protocol was immunoSEQ multiplex PCR, while the TCRdb copy is restricted to in-frame clones and leaves out a portion. The sample shows just over 90,000 clones, more than 65% of them seen only once. The germline V gene has CDR1 SNHLY and CDR2 FYNNEI. The CDR3 contains 13 residues. The ends lost 10 bases at V and 6 bases at J; junction bases unmatched: 7. The sample comes from a study of blood T cell repertoires in COVID-19. Turning to the study itself: T cells, B-cell-depleted T cells, or PBMCs provided the cDNA or gDNA that served as material.

This receptor was identified in a human donor in a cohort sampled during active COVID-19. The sequencing sample was made of peripheral blood. This chain joins TRBV2 and TRBJ1-4; TRBD1 agrees at 8 bases. CDR3 amino acids: CAIGGRGHEKLFF. The CDR3 region has the DNA TGTGCCATAGGGGGCAGGGGGCATGAAAAACTGTTTTTT.